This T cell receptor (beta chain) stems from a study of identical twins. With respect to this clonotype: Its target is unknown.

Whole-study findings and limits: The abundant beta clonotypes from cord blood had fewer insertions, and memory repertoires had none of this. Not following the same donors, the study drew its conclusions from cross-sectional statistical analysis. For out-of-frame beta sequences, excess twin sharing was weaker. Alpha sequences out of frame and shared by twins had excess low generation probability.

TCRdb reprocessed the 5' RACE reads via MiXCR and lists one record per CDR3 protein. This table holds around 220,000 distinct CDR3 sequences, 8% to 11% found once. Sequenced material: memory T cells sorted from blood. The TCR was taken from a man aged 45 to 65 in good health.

The chain's CDR3 is CASNPWTGGRNTEAFF. CDR3 in DNA: TGTGCCAGTAACCCCTGGACAGGGGGTCGAAACACTGAAGCTTTCTTT. The chain recombines TRBV19 with TRBJ1-1; 10 bases are shared with TRBD1. Germline V gives CDR1 LNHDA, CDR2 SQIVND (reference sequence). The CDR3 runs to 16 residues. The trim removed 7 bases at V and 2 bases at J, leaving 10 bases unmatched.